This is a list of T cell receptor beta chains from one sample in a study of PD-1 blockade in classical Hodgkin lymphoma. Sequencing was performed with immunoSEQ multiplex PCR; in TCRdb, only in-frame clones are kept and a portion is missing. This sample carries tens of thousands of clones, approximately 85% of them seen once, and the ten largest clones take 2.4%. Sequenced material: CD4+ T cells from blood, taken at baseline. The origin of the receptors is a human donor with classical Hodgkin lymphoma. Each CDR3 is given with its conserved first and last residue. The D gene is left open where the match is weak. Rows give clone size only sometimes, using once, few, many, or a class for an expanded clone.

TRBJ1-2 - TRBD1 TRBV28 CASSRDSNYGYTF TGTGCCAGCAGCCGGGACAGTAACTATGGCTACACCTTC
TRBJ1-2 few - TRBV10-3 CAISEKGNYGYTF TGTGCCATCAGTGAAAAGGGGAACTATGGCTACACCTTC
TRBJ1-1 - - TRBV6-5 CASSYSSGRSNTEAFF TGTGCCAGCAGTTATTCATCAGGGAGGAGTAACACTGAAGCTTTCTTT
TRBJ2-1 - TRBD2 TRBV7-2 CASSARLAEWANEQFF TGTGCCAGCAGCGCCCGACTAGCGGAGTGGGCCAATGAGCAGTTCTTC
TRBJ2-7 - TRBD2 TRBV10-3 CAIRGPTSGIYEQYF TGTGCCATCAGGGGTCCGACTAGCGGGATTTACGAGCAGTACTTC
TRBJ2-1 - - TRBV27 CASSLYPYRDTPIYNEQFF TGTGCCAGCAGTTTATACCCCTACCGGGACACCCCTATTTACAATGAGCAGTTCTTC
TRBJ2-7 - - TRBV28 CASSFSFVEDEQYF TGTGCCAGCAGTTTTTCGTTTGTGGAGGACGAGCAGTACTTC
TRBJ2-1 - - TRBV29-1 CSVESNLGNEQFF TGCAGCGTTGAAAGTAACCTAGGCAATGAGCAGTTCTTC
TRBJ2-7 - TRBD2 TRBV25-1 CASSDLAGFYEQYF TGTGCCAGCAGTGACCTAGCGGGCTTTTACGAGCAGTACTTC
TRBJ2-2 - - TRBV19 CASPTGELFF TGTGCCAGCCCCACCGGGGAGCTGTTTTTT
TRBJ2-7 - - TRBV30 CAWSVPSLGEQYF TGTGCCTGGAGTGTCCCTAGTTTGGGAGAGCAGTACTTC
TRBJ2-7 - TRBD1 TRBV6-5 CASSYEQGSEQYF TGTGCCAGCAGTTACGAACAGGGGAGCGAGCAGTACTTC
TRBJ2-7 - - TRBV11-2 CASSPAMGEISYEQYF TGTGCCAGCAGCCCAGCTATGGGGGAGATTTCCTACGAGCAGTACTTC
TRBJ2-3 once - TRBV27 CAIRRGRTDTQYF TGTGCCATCAGGCGGGGCCGAACAGATACGCAGTATTTT
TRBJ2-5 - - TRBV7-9 CASSSGSPQKTQYF TGTGCCAGCAGCTCGGGTTCGCCCCAGAAGACCCAGTACTTC
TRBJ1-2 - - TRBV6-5 CASSYSASYGYTF TGTGCCAGCAGTTACTCTGCCTCCTATGGCTACACCTTC
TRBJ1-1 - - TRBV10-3 CAISGGGSLPEAFF TGTGCCATCAGTGGGGGGGGGAGTTTACCTGAAGCTTTCTTT
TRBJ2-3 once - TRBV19 CASSASYADTQYF TGTGCCAGTAGCGCAAGCTACGCAGATACGCAGTATTTT
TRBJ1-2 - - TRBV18 CASSPVDTPTYGYTF TGTGCCAGCTCACCAGTGGACACCCCTACCTATGGCTACACCTTC
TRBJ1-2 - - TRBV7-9 CASSLAGGGNYGYTF TGTGCCAGCAGCTTAGCTGGGGGCGGTAACTATGGCTACACCTTC
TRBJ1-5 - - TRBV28 CASSLYDMPQHF TGTGCCAGCAGTTTATACGATATGCCCCAGCATTTT
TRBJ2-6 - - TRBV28 CASTSLGTPSGANVLTF TGTGCCAGCACTTCACTGGGGACCCCCTCTGGGGCCAACGTCCTGACTTTC
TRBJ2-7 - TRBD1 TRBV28 CASSLEPGQRSYEQYF TGTGCCAGCAGTTTAGAACCGGGACAGCGCTCCTACGAGCAGTACTTC
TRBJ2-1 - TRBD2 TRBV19 CASRPGLASVRAAYNEQFF TGTGCCAGTAGGCCGGGACTAGCGAGTGTTCGGGCAGCCTACAATGAGCAGTTCTTC
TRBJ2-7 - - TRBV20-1 CSARAGPEQYF TGCAGTGCTAGAGCAGGGCCCGAGCAGTACTTC
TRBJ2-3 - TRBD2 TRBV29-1 CSVELAGAVTDTQYF TGCAGCGTTGAATTAGCGGGAGCGGTTACAGATACGCAGTATTTT
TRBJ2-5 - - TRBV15 CATSRDRRASETQYF TGTGCCACCAGCAGAGATCGGCGAGCCTCCGAGACCCAGTACTTC
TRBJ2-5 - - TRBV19 CASSTRETQYF TGTGCCAGTAGTACCCGGGAGACCCAGTACTTC
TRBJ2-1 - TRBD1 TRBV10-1 CASSMDRVGEQFF TGCGCCAGCAGTATGGACAGGGTTGGTGAGCAGTTCTTC